This T cell receptor beta chain emerged from a study of regulatory T cells in long-lasting Graves disease. The time point is: persistent/refractory GD, antithyroid drugs over 5 years with positive TRAb. The TCR library was made from RNA that had been extracted from PBMCs in TRIzol. This CDR3 is built from 14 residues. Germline assignment: CDR1 SGHRS and CDR2 YFSETQ. The V segment lost 7 bases and the J segment 7 bases; nucleotides outside the gene matches: 9. The authors built TCR beta libraries using iRepertoire HTBI primers and Arm-PCR of CDR3 regions. TCRdb redid the calling of the multiplex PCR reads with MiXCR, one entry per CDR3 protein. The sample lists 420,000 or so distinct CDR3 sequences, around 22% occurring once.

This chain links TRBV5-1 with TRBJ2-7, with 12 bases identical to TRBD1. The sequence came from a female donor with Graves disease. Sequences were derived from peripheral blood mononuclear cells (PBMCs), sampled when the disease was refractory, from a patient treated with antithyroid drugs. CDR3 nucleotide sequence: TGCGCCAGCGAGCCGGGACAGGGGGCGAGGGAGCAGTACTTC. Its protein product is CASEPGQGAREQYF. Supplemented by reference TRBV5-1 and TRBJ2-7, the full variable domain reads KAGVTQTPRYLIKTRGQQVTLSCSPISGHRSVSWYQQTPGQGLQFLFEYFSETQRNKGNFPGRFSGRQFSNSRSEMNVSTLELGDSALYLCASEPGQGAREQYFGPGTRLTVT.